A few counts support the clone carrying this T cell receptor beta chain. Its cognate antigen is unknown. iRepertoire HTBI primers and Arm-PCR of CDR3 regions built TCR beta libraries. TCRdb reprocessed the multiplex PCR reads with MiXCR, giving one entry per CDR3 protein. The sample yields 600,000 to 800,000 distinct CDR3 sequences, approximately 31% seen once. This sample is drawn from a study of regulatory T cells in long-lasting Graves disease. The CDR3 totals 12 residues. V lost 4 bases and J 4 bases, leaving 10 bases between the germline ends. From germline, CDR1 is SQVTM and CDR2 ANQGSEA. Time point given: persistent/refractory GD, antithyroid drugs over 5 years with positive TRAb. RNA isolated from PBMCs was used to make the TCR library. Study-level findings and limits: Segments TRBV28, TRBJ1-2 and TRBJ2-5 showed preferential usage in persistent disease.

The origin of this receptor is a female donor with Graves disease. Sequencing was performed on peripheral blood mononuclear cells (PBMCs), taken when the disease was refractory, from a patient treated with antithyroid drugs. This chain uses TRBV29-1 with TRBJ1-2, with D unclear. The chain's CDR3 is CSVVEARYGYTF. In nucleotides, the CDR3 is TGCAGCGTTGTGGAGGCCCGCTATGGCTACACCTTC. Combining the CDR3 with reference TRBV29-1 and TRBJ1-2 gives the whole variable domain SAVISQKPSRDICQRGTSLTIQCQVDSQVTMMFWYRQQPGQSLTLIATANQGSEATYESGFVIDKFPISRPNLTFSTLTVSNMSPEDSSIYLCSVVEARYGYTFGSGTRLTVV.